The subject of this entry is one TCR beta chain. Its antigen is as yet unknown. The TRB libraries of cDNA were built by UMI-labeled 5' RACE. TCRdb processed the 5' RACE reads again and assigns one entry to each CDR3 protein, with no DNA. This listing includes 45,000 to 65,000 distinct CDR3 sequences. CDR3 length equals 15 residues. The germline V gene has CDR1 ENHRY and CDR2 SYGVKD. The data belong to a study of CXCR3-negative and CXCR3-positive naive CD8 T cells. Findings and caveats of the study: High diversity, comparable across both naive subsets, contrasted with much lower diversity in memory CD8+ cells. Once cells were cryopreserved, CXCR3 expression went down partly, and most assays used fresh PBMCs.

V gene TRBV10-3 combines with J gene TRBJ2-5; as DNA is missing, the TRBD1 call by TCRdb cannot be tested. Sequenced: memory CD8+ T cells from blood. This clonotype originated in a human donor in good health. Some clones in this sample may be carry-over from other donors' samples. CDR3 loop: CATQPSTGGMETQYF.